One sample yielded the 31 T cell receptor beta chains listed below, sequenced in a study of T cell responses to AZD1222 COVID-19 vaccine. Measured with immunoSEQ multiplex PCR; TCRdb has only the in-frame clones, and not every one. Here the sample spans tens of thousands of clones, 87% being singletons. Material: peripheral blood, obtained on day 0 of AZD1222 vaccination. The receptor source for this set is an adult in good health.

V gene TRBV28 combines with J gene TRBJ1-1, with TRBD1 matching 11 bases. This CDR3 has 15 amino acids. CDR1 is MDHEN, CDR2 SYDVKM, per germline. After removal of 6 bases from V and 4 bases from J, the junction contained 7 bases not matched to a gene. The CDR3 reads CASRMDRGRFTEAFF. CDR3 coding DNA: TGTGCCAGCAGAATGGACAGGGGGCGATTCACTGAAGCTTTCTTT.

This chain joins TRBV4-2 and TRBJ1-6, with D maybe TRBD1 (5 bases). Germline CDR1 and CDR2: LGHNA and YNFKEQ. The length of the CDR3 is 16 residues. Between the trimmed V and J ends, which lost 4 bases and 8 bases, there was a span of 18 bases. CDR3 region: CASSREGTAGDSPLHF. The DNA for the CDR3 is TGTGCCAGCAGCCGTGAAGGGACGGCGGGCGATTCACCCCTCCACTTT.

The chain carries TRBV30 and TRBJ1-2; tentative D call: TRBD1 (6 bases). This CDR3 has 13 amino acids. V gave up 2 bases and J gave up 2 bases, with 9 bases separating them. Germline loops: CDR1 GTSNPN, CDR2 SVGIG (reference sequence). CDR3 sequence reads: CAWSTGRNYGYTF. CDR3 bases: TGTGCCTGGAGTACAGGGAGGAACTATGGCTACACCTTC.

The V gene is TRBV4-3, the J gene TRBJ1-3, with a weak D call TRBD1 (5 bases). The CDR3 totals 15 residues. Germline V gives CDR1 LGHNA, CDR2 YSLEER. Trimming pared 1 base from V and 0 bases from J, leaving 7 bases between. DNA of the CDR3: TGCGCCAGCAGCCAAGGGACAAGCTCTGGAAACACCATATATTTT. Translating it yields CASSQGTSSGNTIYF.

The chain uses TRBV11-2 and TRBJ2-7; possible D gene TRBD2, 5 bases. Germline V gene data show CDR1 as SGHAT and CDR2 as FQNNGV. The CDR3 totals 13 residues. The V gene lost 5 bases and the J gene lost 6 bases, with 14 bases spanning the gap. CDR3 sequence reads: CASSELTSGEQYF. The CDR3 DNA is TGTGCCAGCAGCGAGCTTACTAGTGGCGAGCAGTACTTC.

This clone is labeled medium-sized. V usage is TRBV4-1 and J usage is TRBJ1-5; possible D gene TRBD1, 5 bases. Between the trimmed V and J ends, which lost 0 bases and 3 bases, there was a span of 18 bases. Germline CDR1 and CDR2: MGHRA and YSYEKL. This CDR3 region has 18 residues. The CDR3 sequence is CASSQEMIGAAFNQPQHF. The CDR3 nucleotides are TGCGCCAGCAGCCAAGAAATGATTGGGGCTGCGTTCAATCAGCCCCAGCATTTT.

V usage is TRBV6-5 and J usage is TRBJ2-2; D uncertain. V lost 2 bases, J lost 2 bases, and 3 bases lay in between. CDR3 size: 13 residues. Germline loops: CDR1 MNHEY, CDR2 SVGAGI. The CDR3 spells CASSYTNTGELFF. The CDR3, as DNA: TGTGCCAGCAGTTACACAAACACCGGGGAGCTGTTTTTT.

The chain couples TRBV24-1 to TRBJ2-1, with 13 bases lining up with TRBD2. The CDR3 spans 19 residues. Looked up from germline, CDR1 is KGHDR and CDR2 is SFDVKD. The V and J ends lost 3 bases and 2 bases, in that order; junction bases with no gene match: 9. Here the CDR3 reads CATSDPRTSGRIAYNEQFF. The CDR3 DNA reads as TGTGCCACCAGTGATCCCCGGACTAGCGGGAGAATAGCCTACAATGAGCAGTTCTTC.

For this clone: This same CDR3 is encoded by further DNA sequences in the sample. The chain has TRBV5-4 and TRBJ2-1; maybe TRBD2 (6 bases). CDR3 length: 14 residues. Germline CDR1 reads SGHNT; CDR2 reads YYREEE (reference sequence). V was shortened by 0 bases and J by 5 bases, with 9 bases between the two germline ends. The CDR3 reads CASSLAGSNNEQFF. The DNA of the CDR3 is TGTGCCAGCAGCTTGGCCGGGAGCAACAATGAGCAGTTCTTC.

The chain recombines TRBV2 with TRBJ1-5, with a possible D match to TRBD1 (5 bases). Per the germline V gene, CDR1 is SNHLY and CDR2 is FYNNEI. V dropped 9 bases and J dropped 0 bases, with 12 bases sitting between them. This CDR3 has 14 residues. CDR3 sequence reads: CASSTVNSNQPQHF. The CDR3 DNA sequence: TGTGCCAGTTCGACAGTTAATAGCAATCAGCCCCAGCATTTT.

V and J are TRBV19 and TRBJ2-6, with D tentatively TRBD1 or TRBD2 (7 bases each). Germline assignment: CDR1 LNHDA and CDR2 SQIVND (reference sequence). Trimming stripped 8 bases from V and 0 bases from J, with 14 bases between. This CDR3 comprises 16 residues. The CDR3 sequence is CASSGGQSSGANVLTF. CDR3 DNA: TGTGCCAGTTCGGGGGGACAGAGCTCTGGGGCCAACGTCCTGACTTTC.

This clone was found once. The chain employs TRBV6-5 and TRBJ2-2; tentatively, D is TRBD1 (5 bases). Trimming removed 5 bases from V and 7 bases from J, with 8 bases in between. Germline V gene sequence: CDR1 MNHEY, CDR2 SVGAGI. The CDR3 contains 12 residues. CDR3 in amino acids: CASSLRDGELFF. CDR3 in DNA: TGTGCCAGCAGTCTCAGGGACGGGGAGCTGTTTTTT.

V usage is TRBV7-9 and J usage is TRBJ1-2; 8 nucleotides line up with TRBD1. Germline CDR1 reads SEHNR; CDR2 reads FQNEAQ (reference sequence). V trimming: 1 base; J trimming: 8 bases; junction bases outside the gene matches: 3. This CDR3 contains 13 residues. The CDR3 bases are TGTGCCAGCAGCTTAGGGACAGGGAACGGCTACACCTTC. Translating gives CASSLGTGNGYTF.

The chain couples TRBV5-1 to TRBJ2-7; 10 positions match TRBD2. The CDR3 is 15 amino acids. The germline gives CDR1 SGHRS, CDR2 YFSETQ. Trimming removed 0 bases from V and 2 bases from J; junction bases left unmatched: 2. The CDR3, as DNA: TGCGCCAGCAGCTTGGGTACTAGCGGGGCCTACGAGCAGTACTTC. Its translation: CASSLGTSGAYEQYF.

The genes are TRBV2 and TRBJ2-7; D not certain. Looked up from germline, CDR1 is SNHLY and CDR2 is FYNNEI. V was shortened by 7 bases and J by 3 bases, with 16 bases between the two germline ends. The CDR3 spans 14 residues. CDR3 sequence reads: CASTPDRRYYEQYF. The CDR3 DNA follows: TGTGCCAGCACCCCAGATCGGCGGTACTACGAGCAGTACTTC.

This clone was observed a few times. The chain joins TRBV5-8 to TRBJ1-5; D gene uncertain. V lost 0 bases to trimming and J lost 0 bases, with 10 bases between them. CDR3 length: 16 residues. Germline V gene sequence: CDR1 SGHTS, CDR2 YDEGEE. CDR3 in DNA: TGTGCCAGCAGCTTGGCGGGATCTTATAGCAATCAGCCCCAGCATTTT. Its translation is CASSLAGSYSNQPQHF.

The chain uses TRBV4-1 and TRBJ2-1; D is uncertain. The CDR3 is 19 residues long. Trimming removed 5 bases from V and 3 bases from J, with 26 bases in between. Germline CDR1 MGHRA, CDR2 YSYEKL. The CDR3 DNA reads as TGCGCCAGCAGCACACCCCGAGAACCGCCTCTCCGAGGCTACAATGAGCAGTTCTTC. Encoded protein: CASSTPREPPLRGYNEQFF.

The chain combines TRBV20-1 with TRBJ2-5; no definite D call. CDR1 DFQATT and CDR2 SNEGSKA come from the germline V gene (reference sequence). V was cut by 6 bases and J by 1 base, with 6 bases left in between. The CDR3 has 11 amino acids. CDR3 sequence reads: CSAQTQETQYF. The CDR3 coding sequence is TGCAGTGCCCAGACCCAAGAGACCCAGTACTTC.

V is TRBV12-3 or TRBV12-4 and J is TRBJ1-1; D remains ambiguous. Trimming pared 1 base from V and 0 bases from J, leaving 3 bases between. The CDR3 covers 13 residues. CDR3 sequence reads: CASSLGVNTEAFF. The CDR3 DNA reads TGTGCCAGCAGTTTAGGGGTGAACACTGAAGCTTTCTTT.

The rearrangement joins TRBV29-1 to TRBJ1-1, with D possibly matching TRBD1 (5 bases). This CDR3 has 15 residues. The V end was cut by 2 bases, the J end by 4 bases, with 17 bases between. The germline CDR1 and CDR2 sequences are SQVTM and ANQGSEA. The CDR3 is CSVEPRGGDVTEAFF. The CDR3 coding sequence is TGCAGCGTTGAACCTCGTGGAGGGGATGTCACTGAAGCTTTCTTT.

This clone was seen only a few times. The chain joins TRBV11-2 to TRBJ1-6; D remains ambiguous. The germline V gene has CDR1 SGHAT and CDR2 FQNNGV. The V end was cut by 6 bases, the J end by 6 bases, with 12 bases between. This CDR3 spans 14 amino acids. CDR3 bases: TGTGCCAGCAGGCTCACGGACGGTAATTCACCCCTCCACTTT. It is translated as CASRLTDGNSPLHF.

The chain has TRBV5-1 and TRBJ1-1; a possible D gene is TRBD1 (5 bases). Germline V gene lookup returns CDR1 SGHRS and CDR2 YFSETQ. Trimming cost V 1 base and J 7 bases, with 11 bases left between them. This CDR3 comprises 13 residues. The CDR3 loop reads CASSLTGRDEAFF. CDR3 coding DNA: TGCGCCAGCAGCTTGACAGGAAGAGATGAAGCTTTCTTT.

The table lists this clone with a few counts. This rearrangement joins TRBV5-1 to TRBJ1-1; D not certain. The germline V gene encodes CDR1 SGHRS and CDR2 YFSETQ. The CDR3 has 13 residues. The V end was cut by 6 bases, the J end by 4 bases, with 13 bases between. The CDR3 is CASIEGAGTEAFF. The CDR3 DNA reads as TGCGCCAGCATCGAGGGTGCAGGCACTGAAGCTTTCTTT.

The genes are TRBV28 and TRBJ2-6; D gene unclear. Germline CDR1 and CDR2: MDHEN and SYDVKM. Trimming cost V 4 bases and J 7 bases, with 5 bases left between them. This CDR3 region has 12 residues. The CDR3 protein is CASSSQANVLTF. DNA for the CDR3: TGTGCCAGCAGTTCCCAAGCCAACGTCCTGACTTTC. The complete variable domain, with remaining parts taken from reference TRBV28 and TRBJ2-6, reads DVKVTQSSRYLVKRTGEKVFLECVQDMDHENMFWYRQDPGLGLRLIYFSYDVKMKEKGDIPEGYSVSREKKERFSLILESASTNQTSMYLCASSSQANVLTFGAGSRLTVL.

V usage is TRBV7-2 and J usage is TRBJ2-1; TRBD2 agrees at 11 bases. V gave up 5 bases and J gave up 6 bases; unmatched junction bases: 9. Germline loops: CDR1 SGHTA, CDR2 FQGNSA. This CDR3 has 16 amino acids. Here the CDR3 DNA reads TGTGCCAGCAGCCGCCCCCCTAGCGGGGGGCTCAATGAGCAGTTCTTC. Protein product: CASSRPPSGGLNEQFF.

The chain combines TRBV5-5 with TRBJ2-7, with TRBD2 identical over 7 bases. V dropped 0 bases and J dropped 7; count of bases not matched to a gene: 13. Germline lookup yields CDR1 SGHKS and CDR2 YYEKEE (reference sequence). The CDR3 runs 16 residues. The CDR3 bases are TGTGCCAGCAGCTTGGCCAAGGGGAGGGTCCTTTGGGAGCAGTACTTC. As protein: CASSLAKGRVLWEQYF. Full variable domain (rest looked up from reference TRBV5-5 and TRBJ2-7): DAGVTQSPTHLIKTRGQQVTLRCSPISGHKSVSWYQQVLGQGPQFIFQYYEKEERGRGNFPDRFSARQFPNYSSELNVNALLLGDSALYLCASSLAKGRVLWEQYFGPGTRLTVT.

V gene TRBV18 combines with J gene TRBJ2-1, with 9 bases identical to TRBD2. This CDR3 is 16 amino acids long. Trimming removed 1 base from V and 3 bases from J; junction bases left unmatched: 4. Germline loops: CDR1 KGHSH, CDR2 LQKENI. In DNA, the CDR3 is TGTGCCAGCTCACCACAACCTAGCGGGAACTACAATGAGCAGTTCTTC. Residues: CASSPQPSGNYNEQFF. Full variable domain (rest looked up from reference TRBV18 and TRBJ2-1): NAGVMQNPRHLVRRRGQEARLRCSPMKGHSHVYWYRQLPEEGLKFMVYLQKENIIDESGMPKERFSAEFPKEGPSILRIQQVVRGDSAAYFCASSPQPSGNYNEQFFGPGTRLTVL.

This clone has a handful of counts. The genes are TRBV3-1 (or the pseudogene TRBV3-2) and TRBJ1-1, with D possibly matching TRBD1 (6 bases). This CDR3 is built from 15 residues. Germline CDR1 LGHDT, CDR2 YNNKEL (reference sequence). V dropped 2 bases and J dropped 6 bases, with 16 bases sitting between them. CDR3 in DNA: TGTGCCAGCAGCCAACCACAGGGTCGGAGCGCTGAAGCTTTCTTT. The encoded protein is CASSQPQGRSAEAFF.

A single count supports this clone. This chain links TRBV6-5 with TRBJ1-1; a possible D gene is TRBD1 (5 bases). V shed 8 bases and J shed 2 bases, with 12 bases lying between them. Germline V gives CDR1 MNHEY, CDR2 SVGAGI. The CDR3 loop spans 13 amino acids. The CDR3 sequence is CASGRQSNTEAFF. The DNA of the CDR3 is TGTGCCAGCGGTCGACAGTCAAACACTGAAGCTTTCTTT.

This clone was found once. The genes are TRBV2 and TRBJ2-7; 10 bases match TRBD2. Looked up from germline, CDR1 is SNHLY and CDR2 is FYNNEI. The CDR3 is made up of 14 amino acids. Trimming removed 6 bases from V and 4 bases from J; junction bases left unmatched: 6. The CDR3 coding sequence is TGTGCCAGCAGGCAGCGGGGGGGCCGTTACGAGCAGTACTTC. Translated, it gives CASRQRGGRYEQYF.

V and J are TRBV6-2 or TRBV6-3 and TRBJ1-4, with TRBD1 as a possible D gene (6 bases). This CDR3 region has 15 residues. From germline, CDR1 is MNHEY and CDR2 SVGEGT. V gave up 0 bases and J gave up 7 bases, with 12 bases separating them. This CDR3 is CASSYSDSRLEKLFF. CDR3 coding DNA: TGTGCCAGCAGTTACTCGGACAGCCGACTTGAAAAACTGTTTTTT.